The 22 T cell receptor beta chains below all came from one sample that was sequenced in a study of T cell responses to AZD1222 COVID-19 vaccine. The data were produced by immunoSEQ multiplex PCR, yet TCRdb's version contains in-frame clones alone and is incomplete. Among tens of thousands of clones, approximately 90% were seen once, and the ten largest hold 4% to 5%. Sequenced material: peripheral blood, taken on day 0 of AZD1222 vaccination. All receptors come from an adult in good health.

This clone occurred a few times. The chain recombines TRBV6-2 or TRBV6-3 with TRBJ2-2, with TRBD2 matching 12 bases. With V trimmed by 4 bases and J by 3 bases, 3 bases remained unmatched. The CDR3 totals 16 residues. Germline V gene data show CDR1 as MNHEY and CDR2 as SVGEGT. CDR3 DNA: TGTGCCAGCAGTTCTAGCGGGGGGGCGTACACCGGGGAGCTGTTTTTT. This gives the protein CASSSSGGAYTGELFF.

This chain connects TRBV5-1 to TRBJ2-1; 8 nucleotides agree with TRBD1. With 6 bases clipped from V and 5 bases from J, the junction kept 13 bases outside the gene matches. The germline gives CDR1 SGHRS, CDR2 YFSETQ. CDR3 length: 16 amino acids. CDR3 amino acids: CASNPGRDRLHNEQFF. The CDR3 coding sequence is TGCGCCAGCAACCCGGGACGGGACAGGCTCCACAATGAGCAGTTCTTC.

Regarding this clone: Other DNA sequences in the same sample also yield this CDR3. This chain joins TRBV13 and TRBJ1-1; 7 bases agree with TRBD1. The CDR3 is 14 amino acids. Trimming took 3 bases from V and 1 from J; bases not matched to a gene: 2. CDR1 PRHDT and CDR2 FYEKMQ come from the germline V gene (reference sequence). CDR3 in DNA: TGTGCCAGCAGCTTCCGGACAGGGAACACTGAAGCTTTCTTT. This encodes CASSFRTGNTEAFF.

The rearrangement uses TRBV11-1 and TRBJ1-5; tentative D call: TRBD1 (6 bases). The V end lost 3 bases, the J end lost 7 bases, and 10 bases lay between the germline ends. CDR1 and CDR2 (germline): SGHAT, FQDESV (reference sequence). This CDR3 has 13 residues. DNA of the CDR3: TGTGCCAGCAGCTTTGACAGGAACCAGCCCCAGCATTTT. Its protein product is CASSFDRNQPQHF.

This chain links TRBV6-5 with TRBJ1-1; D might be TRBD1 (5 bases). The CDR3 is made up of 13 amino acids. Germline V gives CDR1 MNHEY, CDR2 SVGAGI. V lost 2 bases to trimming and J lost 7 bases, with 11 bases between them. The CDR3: CASSYRRDLEAFF. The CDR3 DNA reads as TGTGCCAGCAGTTACAGGAGGGACCTTGAAGCTTTCTTT.

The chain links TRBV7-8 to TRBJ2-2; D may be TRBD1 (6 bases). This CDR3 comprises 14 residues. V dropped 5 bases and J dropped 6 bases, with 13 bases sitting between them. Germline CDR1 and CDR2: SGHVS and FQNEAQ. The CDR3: CASSPLQGAGELFF. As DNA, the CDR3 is TGTGCCAGCAGCCCGTTACAGGGAGCCGGGGAGCTGTTTTTT.

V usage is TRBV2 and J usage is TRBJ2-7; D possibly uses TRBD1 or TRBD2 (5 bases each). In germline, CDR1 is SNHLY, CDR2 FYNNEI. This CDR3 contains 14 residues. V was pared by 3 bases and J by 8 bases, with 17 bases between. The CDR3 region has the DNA TGTGCCAGCAGTGACGGGCTAGGGGTCGGGAAGCAGTACTTC. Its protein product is CASSDGLGVGKQYF.

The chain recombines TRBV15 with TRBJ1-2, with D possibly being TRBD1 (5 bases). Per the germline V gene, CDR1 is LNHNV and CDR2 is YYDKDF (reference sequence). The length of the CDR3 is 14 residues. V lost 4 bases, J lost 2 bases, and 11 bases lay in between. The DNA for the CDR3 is TGTGCCACCAGCAAGAGGGGCGGGAACTATGGCTACACCTTC. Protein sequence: CATSKRGGNYGYTF.

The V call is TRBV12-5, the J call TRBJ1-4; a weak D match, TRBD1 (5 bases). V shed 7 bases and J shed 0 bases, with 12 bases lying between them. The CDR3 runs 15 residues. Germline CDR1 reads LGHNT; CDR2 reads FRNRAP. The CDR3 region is CASATQGSTNEKLFF. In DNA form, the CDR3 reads TGTGCTAGTGCCACTCAGGGTTCAACTAATGAAAAACTGTTTTTT.

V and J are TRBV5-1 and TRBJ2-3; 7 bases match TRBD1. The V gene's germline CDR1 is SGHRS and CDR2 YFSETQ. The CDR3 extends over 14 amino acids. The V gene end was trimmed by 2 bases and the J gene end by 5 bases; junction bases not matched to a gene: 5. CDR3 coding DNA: TGCGCCAGCAGCTTAGGGACAGAAGGAGATACGCAGTATTTT. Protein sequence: CASSLGTEGDTQYF. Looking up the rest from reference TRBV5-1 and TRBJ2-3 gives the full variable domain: KAGVTQTPRYLIKTRGQQVTLSCSPISGHRSVSWYQQTPGQGLQFLFEYFSETQRNKGNFPGRFSGRQFSNSRSEMNVSTLELGDSALYLCASSLGTEGDTQYFGPGTRLTVL.

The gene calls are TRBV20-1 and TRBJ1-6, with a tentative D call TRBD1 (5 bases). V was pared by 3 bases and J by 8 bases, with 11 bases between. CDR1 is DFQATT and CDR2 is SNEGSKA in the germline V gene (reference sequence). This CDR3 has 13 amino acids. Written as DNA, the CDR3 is TGCAGTGCTAGTGGGGGGAGGGATTCACCCCTCCACTTT. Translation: CSASGGRDSPLHF.

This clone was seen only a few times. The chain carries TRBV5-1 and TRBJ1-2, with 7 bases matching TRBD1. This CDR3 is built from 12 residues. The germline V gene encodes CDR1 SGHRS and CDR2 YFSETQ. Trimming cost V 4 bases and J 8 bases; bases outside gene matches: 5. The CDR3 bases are TGCGCCAGCAGCGCCAACAGGGGCGGCTACACCTTC. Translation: CASSANRGGYTF.

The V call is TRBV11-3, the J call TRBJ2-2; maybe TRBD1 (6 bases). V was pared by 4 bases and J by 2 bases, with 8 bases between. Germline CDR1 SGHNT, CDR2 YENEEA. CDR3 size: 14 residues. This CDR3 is CASSSDRNTGELFF. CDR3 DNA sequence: TGTGCCAGCAGCTCGGACAGAAACACCGGGGAGCTGTTTTTT.

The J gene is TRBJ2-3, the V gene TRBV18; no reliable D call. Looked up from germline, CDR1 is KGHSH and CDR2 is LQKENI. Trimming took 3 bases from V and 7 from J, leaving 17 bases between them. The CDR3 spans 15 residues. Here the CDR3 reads CASSPPGRVTNTQYF. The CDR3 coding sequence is TGTGCCAGCTCACCCCCTGGACGGGTGACAAATACGCAGTATTTT.

CDR3 protein: CASSVGGLVSEQFF. CDR3 nucleotide sequence: TGTGCCAGCAGCGTCGGAGGACTGGTGAGTGAGCAGTTCTTC. The V and J genes are TRBV9 and TRBJ2-1; D might be TRBD2 (5 bases). V was shortened by 2 bases and J by 9 bases, with 15 bases between the two germline ends. The CDR3 has 14 amino acids. The V gene's germline CDR1 is SGDLS and CDR2 YYNGEE.

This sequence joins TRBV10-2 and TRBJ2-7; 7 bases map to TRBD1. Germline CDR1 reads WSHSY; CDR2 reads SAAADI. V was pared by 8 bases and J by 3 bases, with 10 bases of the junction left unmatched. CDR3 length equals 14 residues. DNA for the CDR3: TGCGCCAGCGGGGCAGGGGGAAATTACTACGAGCAGTACTTC. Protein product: CASGAGGNYYEQYF.

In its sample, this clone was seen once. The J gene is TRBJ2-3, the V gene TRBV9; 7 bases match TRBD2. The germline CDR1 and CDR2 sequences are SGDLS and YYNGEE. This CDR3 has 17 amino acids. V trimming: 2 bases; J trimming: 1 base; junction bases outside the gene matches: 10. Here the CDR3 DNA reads TGTGCCAGCAGCGTTGGTCTAAGCGGGGTAGGCACAGATACGCAGTATTTT. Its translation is CASSVGLSGVGTDTQYF.

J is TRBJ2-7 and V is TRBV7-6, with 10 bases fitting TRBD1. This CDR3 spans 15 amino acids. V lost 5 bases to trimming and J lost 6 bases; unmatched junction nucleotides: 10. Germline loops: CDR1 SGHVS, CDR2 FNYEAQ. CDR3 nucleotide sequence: TGTGCCAGCAGCACGAAACCGGGACAGGGGCGCGAGCAGTACTTC. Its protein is CASSTKPGQGREQYF.

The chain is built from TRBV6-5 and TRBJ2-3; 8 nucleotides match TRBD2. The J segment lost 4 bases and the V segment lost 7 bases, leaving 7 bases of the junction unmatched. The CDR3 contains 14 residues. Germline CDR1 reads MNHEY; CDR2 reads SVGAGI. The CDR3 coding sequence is TGTGCCAGCACTAGAGCGGGGGCATCAGATACGCAGTATTTT. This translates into CASTRAGASDTQYF.

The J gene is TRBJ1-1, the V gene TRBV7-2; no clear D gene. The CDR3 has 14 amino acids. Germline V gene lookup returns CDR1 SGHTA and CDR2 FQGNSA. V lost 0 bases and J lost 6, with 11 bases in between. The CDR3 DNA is TGTGCCAGCAGCTTAGCGCAGAGGGCCTCTGAAGCTTTCTTT. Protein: CASSLAQRASEAFF.

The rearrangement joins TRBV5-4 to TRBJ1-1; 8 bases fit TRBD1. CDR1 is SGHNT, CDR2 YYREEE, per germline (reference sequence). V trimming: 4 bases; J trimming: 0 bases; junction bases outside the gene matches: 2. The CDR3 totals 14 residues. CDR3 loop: CASSPGQVNTEAFF. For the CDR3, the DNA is TGTGCCAGCAGCCCGGGACAGGTGAACACTGAAGCTTTCTTT.

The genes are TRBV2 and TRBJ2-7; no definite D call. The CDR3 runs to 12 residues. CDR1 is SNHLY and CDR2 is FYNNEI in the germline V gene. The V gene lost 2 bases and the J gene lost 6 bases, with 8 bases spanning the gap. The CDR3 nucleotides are TGTGCCAGCAGTGAATTGGGGTTCGAGCAGTACTTC. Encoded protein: CASSELGFEQYF.